Presented here are 21 T cell receptor beta chains from one specimen sequenced in a study of beta chain features in type 1 diabetes. Study results and caveats: People with Type 1 diabetes carried modestly yet significantly shorter TCRB CDR3s in all four CD4+ subsets.

The antigens for these receptors are not known. Isolated RNA was reverse transcribed in full, so expressed TCRB transcripts were sequenced. Assay used: immunoSEQ multiplex PCR; TCRdb lists only in-frame clones, some missing. The sample yields about 160,000 clones, about a tenth seen once. The sample consisted of central memory CD4+ T cells from blood. Receptors originate from a man in his thirties or forties with type 1 diabetes.

This clone was observed a handful of times. V is TRBV5-1 and J is TRBJ1-5; TRBD1 matches at 8 bases. Germline assignment: CDR1 SGHRS and CDR2 YFSETQ. The V and J ends lost 0 bases and 1 base, in that order; junction bases with no gene match: 6. The CDR3 contains 17 residues. CDR3 in amino acids: CASSLGTGLSSNQPQHF. In DNA, the CDR3 is TGCGCCAGCAGCTTGGGGACAGGGTTGTCGAGCAATCAGCCCCAGCATTTT. Supplemented by reference TRBV5-1 and TRBJ1-5, the full variable domain reads KAGVTQTPRYLIKTRGQQVTLSCSPISGHRSVSWYQQTPGQGLQFLFEYFSETQRNKGNFPGRFSGRQFSNSRSEMNVSTLELGDSALYLCASSLGTGLSSNQPQHFGDGTRLSIL.

This clone was detected only a few times. The chain has TRBV5-4 and TRBJ2-5, with 10 bases lining up with TRBD2. Germline V gives CDR1 SGHNT, CDR2 YYREEE (reference sequence). CDR3 length equals 16 residues. V lost 3 bases, J lost 4 bases, and 9 bases stayed unmatched. The chain's CDR3 is CASSSLAGGGGETQYF. CDR3 nucleotides: TGTGCCAGCAGCTCTTTAGCGGGAGGTGGTGGAGAGACCCAGTACTTC. Together with reference TRBV5-4 and TRBJ2-5, the CDR3 gives the full variable domain: ETGVTQSPTHLIKTRGQQVTLRCSSQSGHNTVSWYQQALGQGPQFIFQYYREEENGRGNFPPRFSGLQFPNYSSELNVNALELDDSALYLCASSSLAGGGGETQYFGPGTRLLVL.

This clone was seen more than once but under ten times. This chain uses TRBV2 with TRBJ1-5, with D possibly matching TRBD1 (5 bases). V was pared by 3 bases and J by 4 bases, with 10 bases between. CDR1 and CDR2 (germline): SNHLY, FYNNEI. This CDR3 is built from 14 residues. This CDR3 is CASSDHRLNQPQHF. The CDR3 region has the DNA TGTGCCAGCAGTGATCACAGGCTAAATCAGCCCCAGCATTTT.

The J gene is TRBJ2-3, the V gene TRBV18; 10 bases are shared with TRBD2. CDR3 length: 17 amino acids. V was pared by 3 bases and J by 0 bases, with 6 bases of the junction left unmatched. Germline assignment: CDR1 KGHSH and CDR2 LQKENI. The CDR3 bases are TGTGCCAGCTCACCCGACCTGGGACTAGCGAGCACAGATACGCAGTATTTT. This gives the protein CASSPDLGLASTDTQYF.

This clone occurred a few times. The V gene is TRBV6-1, the J gene TRBJ2-7; 8 bases are a match to TRBD2. J gave up 5 bases and V 10 bases, and 16 bases lay outside the gene matches. In germline, CDR1 is MNHNS, CDR2 SASEGT. The CDR3 loop spans 15 amino acids. As DNA, the CDR3 is TGTGCCACCGGCGGGAAGCGGGAGAATCAGGACGAGCAGTACTTC. As protein: CATGGKRENQDEQYF.

This clone was counted a few times. The chain is built from TRBV11-2 and TRBJ2-1; 15 nucleotides line up with TRBD2. In germline, CDR1 is SGHAT, CDR2 FQNNGV. This CDR3 is built from 18 residues. Trimming at V came to 3 bases and at J to 16 bases, leaving 19 bases not matched to a gene. The CDR3 loop is CASSLDGTGLAGGRSLFF. CDR3 nucleotides: TGTGCCAGCAGCTTGGACGGAACGGGACTAGCGGGAGGTCGGTCCCTTTTCTTC.

This clone was observed a handful of times. The chain uses TRBV6-6 and TRBJ2-7; TRBD1 aligns across 9 bases. The germline gives CDR1 MNHNY, CDR2 SVGAGI (reference sequence). CDR3 length equals 13 residues. Trimming cost V 2 bases and J 5 bases; bases outside gene matches: 1. In DNA, the CDR3 is TGTGCCAGCAGTTACGGACAGGGGAACGAGCAGTACTTC. This encodes CASSYGQGNEQYF.

This chain links TRBV11-2 with TRBJ2-3, with TRBD2 matching 7 bases. There are 16 residues in the CDR3. V trimming: 5 bases; J trimming: 2 bases; junction bases outside the gene matches: 10. Germline assignment: CDR1 SGHAT and CDR2 FQNNGV. CDR3: CASSVAGGETTDTQYF. CDR3 DNA: TGTGCCAGCAGCGTAGCTGGGGGGGAGACCACAGATACGCAGTATTTT.

This chain joins TRBV4-1 and TRBJ2-1, with 7 bases fitting TRBD1. V lost 1 base, J lost 7 bases, and 10 bases stayed unmatched. CDR3 size: 16 residues. In germline, CDR1 is MGHRA, CDR2 YSYEKL. This CDR3 is CASSQGQGDGQNEQFF. The CDR3, as DNA: TGCGCCAGCAGCCAAGGACAGGGCGATGGTCAAAATGAGCAGTTCTTC.

The sample holds a few counts of this clone. The chain has TRBV5-1 and TRBJ1-1; D call uncertain. The CDR3 extends over 12 amino acids. Trimming left V 0 bases short and J 3 bases short, with 3 bases between. Germline CDR1 is SGHRS and CDR2 is YFSETQ. The CDR3 loop is CASSLGDTEAFF. CDR3 sequence (DNA): TGCGCCAGCAGCTTGGGAGACACTGAAGCTTTCTTT. Full variable domain (missing parts from reference TRBV5-1 and TRBJ1-1): KAGVTQTPRYLIKTRGQQVTLSCSPISGHRSVSWYQQTPGQGLQFLFEYFSETQRNKGNFPGRFSGRQFSNSRSEMNVSTLELGDSALYLCASSLGDTEAFFGQGTRLTVV.

This clone was picked up a small number of times. The chain links TRBV28 to TRBJ1-4; tentatively, D is TRBD1 (6 bases). Trimming removed 3 bases at V and 8 bases at J, with 13 bases between. Germline V gene data show CDR1 as MDHEN and CDR2 as SYDVKM. The CDR3 extends over 14 amino acids. DNA of the CDR3: TGTGCCAGCAGTTTGTTGTGGGGGCGGGAAAAACTGTTTTTT. Protein product: CASSLLWGREKLFF. Combining the CDR3 with reference TRBV28 and TRBJ1-4 gives the whole variable domain DVKVTQSSRYLVKRTGEKVFLECVQDMDHENMFWYRQDPGLGLRLIYFSYDVKMKEKGDIPEGYSVSREKKERFSLILESASTNQTSMYLCASSLLWGREKLFFGSGTQLSVL.

The rearrangement uses TRBV10-3 and TRBJ1-1; no reliable D call. CDR1 and CDR2 from the germline V gene are ENHRY and SYGVKD. CDR3 length: 14 amino acids. V was clipped by 3 bases and J by 6 bases, with 14 bases between them. The CDR3 protein is CAISEPMTESEAFF. For the CDR3, the DNA is TGTGCCATCAGTGAACCGATGACGGAGTCTGAAGCTTTCTTT.

V and J are TRBV13 and TRBJ2-3, with a possible D match to TRBD2 (5 bases). CDR3 size: 16 residues. CDR1 PRHDT and CDR2 FYEKMQ come from the germline V gene (reference sequence). Trimming removed 5 bases from V and 0 bases from J, with 15 bases in between. CDR3 sequence: CASSLLTGSSTDTQYF. In DNA, the CDR3 is TGTGCCAGCAGCCTTTTGACGGGATCTAGCACAGATACGCAGTATTTT.

The table lists this clone with a few counts. The rearrangement joins TRBV2 to TRBJ2-5, with 7 nucleotides matching TRBD2. The V gene end was trimmed by 0 bases and the J gene end by 4 bases; junction bases not matched to a gene: 5. The germline V gene encodes CDR1 SNHLY and CDR2 FYNNEI. The CDR3 extends over 15 amino acids. The CDR3, as DNA: TGTGCCAGCAGTGAAGCGGGAGGGTATGGAGAGACCCAGTACTTC. Protein: CASSEAGGYGETQYF.

The sample holds a few counts of this clone. The chain recombines TRBV29-1 with TRBJ2-5; 7 bases map to TRBD1. The CDR3 loop spans 14 amino acids. With 6 bases clipped from V and 1 base from J, the junction kept 8 bases outside the gene matches. CDR1 and CDR2 (germline): SQVTM, ANQGSEA. CDR3 in DNA: TGCAGCGTGGACGTTACAGGGGCCCAAGAGACCCAGTACTTC. Translating gives CSVDVTGAQETQYF.

This clone was seen a handful of times. This chain uses TRBV15 with TRBJ2-7, with a tentative D call TRBD1 (6 bases). This CDR3 is built from 14 residues. V was shortened by 0 bases and J by 4 bases, with 10 bases between the two germline ends. Germline CDR1 is LNHNV and CDR2 is YYDKDF (reference sequence). Here the CDR3 reads CATSRDKQGYEQYF. DNA of the CDR3: TGTGCCACCAGCAGAGACAAACAGGGTTACGAGCAGTACTTC.

This clone appeared a few times. The chain joins TRBV20-1 to TRBJ2-7; D call uncertain. The germline gives CDR1 DFQATT, CDR2 SNEGSKA (reference sequence). V was trimmed by 2 bases and J by 7 bases, leaving 9 bases between them. CDR3 length: 11 residues. Written as DNA, the CDR3 is TGCAGTGCTAGAATAACAGTAGAGCAGTACTTC. Translated: CSARITVEQYF.

In this sample, this clone turned up a few times. The chain joins TRBV4-2 to TRBJ2-5; 11 bases are shared with TRBD2. The CDR3 sequence is 15 residues long. With 5 bases clipped from V and 3 bases from J, the junction kept 5 bases outside the gene matches. Per germline, CDR1 LGHNA and CDR2 YNFKEQ. The CDR3 reads CASSSTGLAEETQYF. The CDR3 nucleotides are TGTGCCAGCAGCTCTACGGGACTAGCGGAAGAGACCCAGTACTTC.

This clone was seen a handful of times. The V and J genes are TRBV7-2 and TRBJ2-1; TRBD2 aligns across 9 bases. The CDR3 runs to 14 residues. Germline lookup yields CDR1 SGHTA and CDR2 FQGNSA. Losses at the gene ends were 1 base for V and 9 bases for J; bases not matched to a gene: 4. CDR3 amino acids: CASSLVSGRGEQFF. The CDR3 DNA sequence: TGTGCCAGCAGCTTAGTTAGCGGGAGAGGTGAGCAGTTCTTC.

The rearrangement uses TRBV10-3 and TRBJ2-3; the match to TRBD1 covers 7 bases. This CDR3 is 16 amino acids long. Germline V gene data show CDR1 as ENHRY and CDR2 as SYGVKD. The J segment lost 1 base and the V segment lost 0 bases, leaving 4 bases of the junction unmatched. CDR3 loop: CAISESGGLGTDTQYF. Written as DNA, the CDR3 is TGTGCCATCAGTGAGTCAGGGGGCCTCGGCACAGATACGCAGTATTTT.

For this clone: The sample holds other DNA sequences that translate to the same CDR3. J is TRBJ1-2 and V is TRBV28; the D is unclear. Germline-derived CDR1 and CDR2 are MDHEN and SYDVKM. The V end lost 6 bases, the J end lost 0 bases, and 5 bases lay between the germline ends. The CDR3 is 12 amino acids. The CDR3 DNA reads TGTGCCAGCAGATCCGCTAACTATGGCTACACCTTC. Translation: CASRSANYGYTF.